This T cell receptor (beta chain) emerged from a study of cytomegalovirus exposure and HLA in healthy donors (dated by TCRdb to the late 2010s). Regarding the study in general: In an earlier analysis of 587 of the donors, 250 to 350 Gb of sequence data and 100 million or so unique TCR beta sequences from about 179 million T cells were reported. About 280 gigabases of sequencing data and 70 million to 95 million unique TCR sequences made up an early release that covered nearly 650 HLA-typed donors. Among the roughly 430 genotyped donors, around 79% belonged to the genetic ancestry cluster associated with self-reported Caucasian donors. The study aimed to test whether signatures of past pathogen exposure could be identified by cataloging public T cell receptors. The T cell repertoires of 666 subjects were profiled by immunosequencing and related to cytomegalovirus serostatus. Besides the first cohort of around 700 subjects, a separate validation cohort made up of roughly 130 different subjects was used. High-throughput TCR immunosequencing, statistical association of individual TCRs with disease status, and machine learning were combined to predict cytomegalovirus infection status. A later analysis re-examined previously published TCR beta repertoires from several hundred donors and added high-resolution HLA genotyping to investigate patterns of TCR occurrence. Rather than drawing on any new phenotypic data, the later analysis identified candidate immune exposures from TCR beta sequences and the way those sequences occurred across donors. In an earlier analysis of 550 to 700 of the donors, high-throughput TCR beta sequencing was used to judge whether each TCR beta V gene segment behaved as functional or pseudogenic. Alongside the repertoire data, information on donor age, sex, ethnicity and CMV serostatus was compiled. A later genetic analysis took genome-wide SNP genotypes for about three fifths of the 666 donors and used that subset as a discovery cohort. All discovery cohort repertoires had been generated using a single sequencing platform. Both class I and class II loci were covered by HLA typing, at four-digit resolution. Typing coverage differed by locus: A, B, C, DRB1 and DQB1 were typed in about 620-630 donors, DQA1 in roughly 510, DPA1 in some 570, and DPB1 in just under 480. Because of strong linkage in the cohort, roughly five DR-DQ haplotypes were treated as single units for association and clustering. Among 300 to 500 genotyped donors of the cohort, an average of approximately 240,000 unique TCR beta nucleotide sequences was sequenced per donor, of which about 18% were non-productive.

A note on this clone: Its antigen remains undetermined. Within one base of it there is no much larger clone, and no base qualities were kept.

The library was generated by the immunoSEQ multiplex PCR assay. For the multiplex PCR, a mixture combining 60 forward primers for TCR Vbeta segments and 13 reverse primers for TCR Jbeta segments was used. A multiplex PCR assay on genomic DNA amplified the CDR3 region of rearranged TCR beta genes. The Illumina HiSeq System was used to sequence the amplified TCR beta libraries as 87-base-pair reads. The authors processed their data as follows. A later analysis counted tens of millions of unique TCR beta chains across the 666 repertoires, and 10 million to 12 million of these chains were shared by at least two donors. Raw reads were error-corrected and collapsed into unique sequences by a nearest-neighbor algorithm in which closely related sequences were merged to remove PCR and sequencing errors. Alignment of CDR3 sequences to IMGT reference sequences was used to assign V, D and J gene segments. For a sequence to be retained, a match of at least six nucleotides to both a V gene segment and a J gene segment was required. Rearrangements were called productive when the CDR3 lacked stop codons and stayed in frame with V and J; all others were non-productive. Following IMGT convention, CDR3 was defined as the stretch from the second conserved V-encoded cysteine up to the conserved J-encoded phenylalanine. The earlier analysis of about 640 of the donors excluded any sequence lacking an unambiguous match to a single V gene segment. In an earlier analysis of approximately 550 of the donors, V segments were called functional above 56.7% productive rearrangements and were called segregating when the between-donor standard deviation exceeded 5%. A statistical classification framework was developed to diagnose cytomegalovirus status using the catalog of TCR beta chain sequences. In a later analysis, TCR nucleotide sequences were compared against IMGT/GENE-DB human TR gene sequences so that V and J genes could be assigned. The TCRdist pipeline was used in a later analysis to assign CDR3 sequences and most-parsimonious VDJ recombination scenarios. A later analysis defined each TCR beta chain by its CDR3 amino acid sequence plus V-gene family, and excluded reads lacking a unique V-gene family. In a later analysis, 500 to 650 highly shared, low-generation-probability nucleotide sequences were removed to address suspected cross-contamination and a sequencing artifact. For each public chain, a later analysis derived a clonal expansion index from normalized ranks of inferred template counts within each repertoire. In a later analysis, generation probabilities were computed using a VDJ recombination model fitted to out-of-frame rearrangements, and the results were checked against IGoR. Hypergeometric tests were used in a later analysis to score TCR-TCR, TCR-HLA and TCR-CMV co-occurrence, with a repertoire-size bias correction applied to the TCR pairs. False discovery rates were estimated in a later analysis by permuting HLA or CMV assignments 20 times. A later analysis grouped co-occurring TCRs with DBSCAN, adding TCRdist sequence similarity when clustering within HLA-allele-positive subsets. Repertoires with fewer than 30,000 or more than 120,000 public chains were left out of co-occurrence clustering, as were roughly five repertoires with anomalous nucleotide sharing. TCRdb re-hosts the immuneACCESS table, in-frame sequences only. Its copies lack some clones; in the studies checked, an unresolved V gene accounts for under half of them, and the cause for the rest is not known. V and J calls and clone size follow that table, whereas D and trimming were derived from the DNA. This sample lists 130,000 or so clones; 84% were detected once. Approximately 3% of the sample belongs to the ten largest clones.

The cohort comprised around 690 healthy bone marrow donors. At the time of sampling, every cohort member was nominally healthy, though immune exposures that went unrecorded were likely present. The donor was CMV seropositive and was included in the group of 289 seropositive cohort members. A peripheral blood sample was collected from each donor, and TCR beta sequencing was performed on peripheral blood mononuclear cells. Genomic DNA extraction from the blood cell samples was performed with the Qiagen DNeasy Blood Extraction Kit. V is reduced by 2 bases and J by 9 bases, leaving a spacing of 17 bases between them. Via the germline V gene (reference sequence), CDR1 is MNHEY and CDR2 SMNVEV. CDR3 length: 15 amino acids, cysteine to phenylalanine. Just CDR3 DNA is preserved here, 45 bases in frame from base 1. Summary of the overall study and its limitations: The classifier was reported to diagnose cytomegalovirus status with high specificity and sensitivity in both the original cohort and the validation cohort. In a later analysis, TCR association rates were found to vary across HLA loci, with the most associated TCRs seen for DRB1 alleles and the fewest for HLA-C alleles. Presence/absence analyses assumed roughly uniform sequencing depth across donors, an assumption that may not hold. The authors suggested that the approach could potentially be generalized to other disease states and immunological phenotypes. A later genetic analysis reported fewer N-insertions in productive TCRs among donors in an Asian-associated ancestry cluster than the roughly 690-donor mean. Several of the top co-occurrence clusters appeared to be linked to parvovirus B19, influenza, CMV and Epstein-Barr virus, according to a later analysis. Linkage disequilibrium might explain the correlated functional status among segregating V segments, but an unknown experimental factor could not be excluded. In a later analysis, most CMV-associated TCR beta chains were found to appear HLA-restricted, with HLA associations seemingly driven largely by CMV exposure. At a false discovery rate of 0.05, a later analysis linked roughly 17,000 TCR beta sequences to specific HLA alleles. A later genetic analysis associated a missense DCLRE1C variant with V-gene and J-gene trimming of TCR beta chains, and an independent cohort replicated the association. Because the 87-base-pair reads could not distinguish some IMGT-functional V segments, including TRBV6-2 and TRBV6-3, those segments were excluded. The study gave a list of under 200 TCR beta chains associated with cytomegalovirus. A cluster of highly shared sequence variants was judged likely to represent a technical artifact of the sequencing pipeline. Because HLA typing was missing for some donors at each locus, association tests included only the typed subset. Across donors, most TCR sequences were observed very rarely, whereas some public TCRs were present in many individuals. Only TCR beta chains were sequenced in this cohort, and the absence of alpha or paired-chain data limited detectable features. Because counts were too low, about 17 rarely observed V segments, including chromosome 9 orphons, were excluded from the earlier analysis of fewer than 650 of the donors. Immune exposure information for the cohort was limited to CMV serostatus. Compared with equally common non-associated chains, HLA-associated TCR beta chains in a later analysis were more clonally expanded and had lower generation probabilities. When HLA alleles, especially DR and DQ, strongly co-occurred, TCR associations were difficult to assign to individual alleles. In an earlier analysis of fewer than 750 of the donors, most TCR beta V segments were observed in productive rearrangements about 87% or about 30% of the time, broadly matching IMGT annotations. In vitro tests confirmed that a few of the cytomegalovirus-associated TCR beta chains recognize cytomegalovirus antigens. A further reported finding was that TCR beta sequences accurately predicted the HLA-A and HLA-B alleles for most subjects in the first cohort.

The sequence links TRBV27 to TRBJ2-1; the best D guess is TRBD2, with 6 bases matching. The sequence came from a woman younger than 35 in good health and CMV-seropositive. The material sequenced was PBMCs. The DNA sequence reads TGTGCCAGCAGTTTAGCGGGGAACTCCGGCTGTGAGCAGTTCTTC. The translation is CASSLAGNSGCEQFF.